This TCR beta chain was sequenced during a study of CD8 T cells in ankylosing spondylitis (dated by TCRdb to about 2017). Regarding the study in general: To find TCR variants linked to disease, the study profiled T cell receptor beta repertoires in ankylosing spondylitis patients and healthy donors. The full study cohort comprised around 25 ankylosing spondylitis patients and 85 to 120 healthy donors. Peripheral blood was sampled, and synovial fluid was additionally collected from ankylosing spondylitis patients.

V is clipped by 4 bases and J by 13 bases, and the sequence between their germline boundaries is 15 bases long. The germline V gene specifies SGHDT as CDR1 and YYEEEE as CDR2. The CDR3 starts with the cysteine, ends with the phenylalanine, and has 12 residues. Kept here is only the CDR3 DNA, which spans 36 bases and is read in frame from base 1. Overall study results and their limits: A TCR beta motif of several highly homologous amino acid variants appeared characteristic of blood from ankylosing spondylitis patients. In peripheral blood, the disease-linked clones were found at relatively low frequencies and had a CD8+ phenotype. The disease-linked clones were reported as significantly enriched in matched synovial fluid samples from ankylosing spondylitis patients. Some of the motif variants had been reported before in the synovial fluid and blood of reactive arthritis patients, a finding that suggests common disease-initiation mechanisms.

Sequencing instrument: Illumina HiSeq 2500. TCR beta libraries were prepared by quantitative 5'-RACE with molecular barcodes. On the study's bioinformatics: A new computational method based on a probabilistic model of VDJ rearrangement was used to identify disease-linked TCR variants. TCRdb reworked the public reads: Q25 trimming with fastp, MiXCR clone assembly, productive beta chains retained. Rows are combined by CDR3 protein, so each entry shows the most common genes and DNA. These V and J calls are TCRdb output, not the study's own analysis. Recorded for this sample are 220,000 or so distinct CDR3 sequences; about 17% of them occurred a single time. The ten most abundant clones make up about 39% of the sample. With regard to this clonotype: It lacks a known antigen. Base qualities are not recorded, but no much larger clone differs from it by a single base.

The origin of this receptor is a male donor with ankylosing spondylitis. The chain employs TRBV5-6 and TRBJ2-1; no D gene can be assigned with confidence. The sequenced sample was blood, either unsorted or a sorted T cell fraction (not recorded which). The DNA sequence follows: TGTGCCAGCAGCCCAATAGGTTCATTTCAGTTCTTC. Its protein is CASSPIGSFQFF.